This T cell receptor (beta chain) emerged from a study of blood T cells in healthy people across ages. This clonotype has a handful of counts. What it binds is not known. Findings and caveats of the study: Any conclusive comparison of naive versus antigen-experienced cells was prevented by using unsorted PBMCs. Lack of knowledge of donor CMV status possibly confounded expanded clonotype changes.

A sample-barcoded 5' primer and a J-beta primer mix were used in a second PCR of roughly 7 to 11 cycles. Each CDR3 protein is one row after TCRdb ran MiXCR on the 5' RACE reads. The data show more than 900,000 distinct CDR3 sequences, approximately 25% seen once. V lost 3 bases, J lost 7 bases, and 13 bases lay in between. Germline loops: CDR1 DFQATT, CDR2 SNEGSKA (reference sequence). The CDR3 loop spans 13 amino acids. These records were also assigned to another study, of T cells of mothers and their children.

Sequencing used blood. This receptor was obtained from a girl aged 2 to 9 in good health. The chain links TRBV20-1 to TRBJ2-1; D not resolved. In nucleotides, the CDR3 is TGCAGTGCTAGTAAGAGTGTGGGAAATGAGCAGTTCTTC. Its protein product is CSASKSVGNEQFF.